These 2 T cell receptor beta chains came from one sample sequenced in a study of CD8 T cell repertoires and HIV-1 epitope variants. This table comes from immunoSEQ multiplex PCR, and its TCRdb copy is limited to in-frame clones, with some not included. This sample carries some 5,000 clones, about 68% of them seen once, and the ten largest clones take roughly 44%. No antigens are known for them. Sequencing was done on a sample of cultured CD8+ T cells derived from PBMCs. These receptors came from a male donor with HIV.

The sample holds a few counts of this clone. The gene calls are TRBV7-2 and TRBJ2-7; D unresolved. The CDR3 sequence is 14 residues long. V was clipped by 1 base and J by 3 bases, with 10 bases between them. The germline CDR1 and CDR2 sequences are SGHTA and FQGNSA. The CDR3 spells CASSLEDGNYEQYF. For the CDR3, the DNA is TGTGCCAGCAGCTTAGAAGACGGAAACTACGAGCAGTACTTC. The variable domain in full, with the rest retrieved from reference TRBV7-2 and TRBJ2-7, is GAGVSQSPSNKVTEKGKDVELRCDPISGHTALYWYRQSLGQGLEFLIYFQGNSAPDKSGLPSDRFSAERTGGSVSTLTIQRTQQEDSAVYLCASSLEDGNYEQYFGPGTRLTVT.

DNA of the CDR3: TGCGCCAGCAGCTCCAGCTCCTACAATGAGCAGTTCTTC. Its protein is CASSSSSYNEQFF. V gene TRBV5-1 combines with J gene TRBJ2-1; D is unclear. The CDR3 length is 13 residues. Per the germline V gene, CDR1 is SGHRS and CDR2 is YFSETQ. Trimming shortened V by 3 bases and J by 0 bases, and 4 bases separated the two germline ends.